These T cell receptor beta chains were read from a single sample in a study of blood T cell repertoires in COVID-19. Sequencing used immunoSEQ multiplex PCR; TCRdb keeps in-frame clones, though not all of them. Counted here are some 150,000 clones, 70% to 90% occurring once; the ten biggest clones make up 7.5% to 8%. Sequencing was carried out using peripheral blood. The receptor set was obtained from a man aged 40-55 years who had recovered from COVID-19. Each CDR3 is given with its conserved first and last residue. D genes are given only for firm matches. Size is stated for part of the rows, as once, few or many counts, or as a class when the clone is expanded.

>TRBD1|once|TRBV7-9|TRBJ1-3
TGTGCCAGCAGCACCCGACAGGGCGGGAACACCATATATTTT
CASSTRQGGNTIYF
>NA|NA|TRBV5-4|TRBJ2-5
TGTGCCAGCAGCCCTGGCGGGGTAAACCAAGAGACCCAGTACTTC
CASSPGGVNQETQYF
>TRBD2|NA|TRBV5-4|TRBJ2-3
TGTGCCAGCAGCTCGGGACTAGCGGGGGAGGATACGCAGTATTTT
CASSSGLAGEDTQYF
>TRBD1|once|TRBV28|TRBJ2-1
TGTGCCAGCAGTTTATATTCGGACAGGGTGTACAATGAGCAGTTCTTC
CASSLYSDRVYNEQFF
>NA|NA|TRBV6-5|TRBJ1-5
TGTGCATGCAGCTTTAAGGGCGGGCAGGAGCAGCCCCAGCATTTT
CACSFKGGQEQPQHF
>NA|NA|TRBV12-5|TRBJ2-7
TGTGCTAGTGCCCTCGGAGGGTCATCCTACGAGCAGTACTTC
CASALGGSSYEQYF
>TRBD2|NA|TRBV13|TRBJ2-5
TGTGCCAGCAGAATGGGACTAGAGGAGACCCAGTACTTC
CASRMGLEETQYF
>TRBD1|NA|TRBV7-9|TRBJ2-3
TGTGCCAGCAGCCGACTCGAGGGTACAGGGGAGACCACAGATACGCAGTATTTT
CASSRLEGTGETTDTQYF
>TRBD1|NA|TRBV6-5|TRBJ1-4
TGTGCCAGCAGTTACACACCGGGACAGGATCTTGAAAAACTGTTTTTT
CASSYTPGQDLEKLFF
>TRBD2|NA|TRBV9|TRBJ2-1
TGTGCCAGCAGCCTCGCTAGCGGGACCTACAATGAGCAGTTCTTC
CASSLASGTYNEQFF
>TRBD2|NA|TRBV19|TRBJ2-3
TGTGCCAGTAGCGGACTAGCGGGGAAAGATACGCAGTATTTT
CASSGLAGKDTQYF
>NA|NA|TRBV11-3|TRBJ2-2
TGTGCCAGCAGTGGCAGGGCGGCCGGGGAGCTGTTTTTT
CASSGRAAGELFF
>NA|NA|TRBV27|TRBJ1-5
TGTGCCAGCAGGCGGGGGAGCAATCAGCCCCAGCATTTT
CASRRGSNQPQHF
>NA|NA|TRBV7-2|TRBJ2-6
TGTGCCAGCAGCTTAACAGGGACCGGGGCCAACGTCCTGACTTTC
CASSLTGTGANVLTF
>NA|NA|TRBV5-4|TRBJ1-1
TGTGCCAGCAGCCTCTCCGGGGGTTATAACACTGAAGCTTTCTTT
CASSLSGGYNTEAFF
>NA|NA|TRBV13|TRBJ2-7
TGTGCCAGCAGCCTTAGTAGCAGTTACGAGCAGTACTTC
CASSLSSSYEQYF
>NA|NA|TRBV12-3/TRBV12-4|TRBJ2-1
TGTGCCAGCAGCTTCGTATACAATGAGCAGTTCTTC
CASSFVYNEQFF
>NA|NA|TRBV6-5|TRBJ1-1
TGTGCCAGCAACGAACAGGGTGAAGCTTTCTTT
CASNEQGEAFF
>TRBD2|NA|TRBV13|TRBJ2-1
TGTGCCAGCAGCTACAGGGGAGGGACTAGCGGCAATGAGCAGTTCTTC
CASSYRGGTSGNEQFF
>NA|NA|TRBV5-5|TRBJ1-1
TGTGCCAGCAGCTCCTCATTGGGACTGATAATGAACACTGAAGCTTTCTTT
CASSSSLGLIMNTEAFF
>NA|NA|TRBV5-1|TRBJ2-5
TGCGCCAGCAGCTTGTCATGGCAGCAAGAGACCCAGTACTTC
CASSLSWQQETQYF